These 25 T cell receptor beta chains share one sample of origin, sequenced in a study of somatic mutations in cytotoxic T cells in rheumatoid arthritis. Libraries were prepared by immunoSEQ multiplex PCR; TCRdb keeps only in-frame clonotypes and omits some of them. The table lists about 10,000 clones, 80% of them singletons. The sequencing sample was made of CD8+ T cells sorted from blood. The receptors shown here come from an adult with rheumatoid arthritis.

This clone came up once. This chain connects TRBV4-1 to TRBJ1-1, with D unresolved. Between the trimmed V and J ends, which lost 5 bases and 3 bases, there was a span of 16 bases. Germline assignment: CDR1 MGHRA and CDR2 YSYEKL. CDR3 size: 15 residues. CDR3 amino acids: CASSLQTGGDTEAFF. CDR3 coding DNA: TGCGCCAGCAGCTTACAGACCGGAGGTGACACTGAAGCTTTCTTT.

The chain couples TRBV5-1 to TRBJ2-1, with TRBD2 identical over 7 bases. Per germline, CDR1 SGHRS and CDR2 YFSETQ. Trimming at V came to 1 base and at J to 5 bases, leaving 6 bases not matched to a gene. This CDR3 spans 15 amino acids. This chain's CDR3 is CASSLLGGSNNEQFF. The DNA of the CDR3 is TGCGCCAGCAGCTTGTTGGGGGGGTCAAACAATGAGCAGTTCTTC. Full variable domain (outside the CDR3, taken from reference TRBV5-1 and TRBJ2-1): KAGVTQTPRYLIKTRGQQVTLSCSPISGHRSVSWYQQTPGQGLQFLFEYFSETQRNKGNFPGRFSGRQFSNSRSEMNVSTLELGDSALYLCASSLLGGSNNEQFFGPGTRLTVL.

This clone occurred a few times. This sequence joins TRBV6-5 and TRBJ2-7, with D maybe TRBD2 (6 bases). The length of the CDR3 is 13 residues. Germline CDR1 reads MNHEY; CDR2 reads SVGAGI. The germline V and J ends were trimmed by 0 bases and 6 bases, with 9 bases remaining between them. The CDR3, as DNA: TGTGCCAGCAGTTACTCCCTGGGGGGCGAGCAGTACTTC. This gives the protein CASSYSLGGEQYF.

The chain carries TRBV4-1 and TRBJ2-2; 7 bases are shared with TRBD1. With V trimmed by 4 bases and J by 4 bases, 9 bases remained unmatched. The V gene's germline CDR1 is MGHRA and CDR2 YSYEKL. The CDR3 has 16 residues. CDR3 in amino acids: CASSPLVAGGTGELFF. The CDR3 DNA sequence: TGCGCCAGCAGCCCGCTTGTCGCAGGGGGCACCGGGGAGCTGTTTTTT.

J is TRBJ1-4 and V is TRBV7-9, with D possibly matching TRBD1 (6 bases). V was clipped by 5 bases and J by 6 bases, with 19 bases between them. Germline-derived CDR1 and CDR2 are SEHNR and FQNEAQ (reference sequence). This CDR3 spans 16 amino acids. The CDR3 reads CASSEQITGYDEKLFF. The CDR3 nucleotides read TGTGCCAGCAGCGAGCAAATCACAGGGTATGATGAAAAACTGTTTTTT.

This clone was detected a few times. J is TRBJ1-1 and V is TRBV28, with D perhaps TRBD1 (6 bases). Germline values: CDR1 MDHEN, CDR2 SYDVKM. V was cut by 5 bases and J by 0 bases, with 10 bases left in between. CDR3 size: 14 residues. The CDR3 protein is CASSLTGLNTEAFF. CDR3 in DNA: TGTGCCAGCAGTCTGACAGGCCTGAACACTGAAGCTTTCTTT.

The rearrangement uses TRBV5-6 and TRBJ1-3, with D possibly matching TRBD1 (5 bases). CDR1 is SGHDT and CDR2 is YYEEEE in the germline V gene. The CDR3 consists of 16 residues. V lost 4 bases, J lost 0 bases, and 14 bases lay in between. The DNA for the CDR3 is TGTGCCAGCAGCCCCGCCTCTGGGGGCTCTGGAAACACCATATATTTT. This translates into CASSPASGGSGNTIYF.

This clone was found a few times. The chain employs TRBV7-9 and TRBJ1-1; tentative D call: TRBD1 (6 bases). This CDR3 has 13 residues. V was shortened by 5 bases and J by 4 bases, with 11 bases between the two germline ends. Germline V CDR1 and CDR2: SEHNR, FQNEAQ (reference sequence). The CDR3 bases are TGTGCCAGCAGCCCCCCGGGGGCCACTGAAGCTTTCTTT. It yields the protein CASSPPGATEAFF. The variable domain in full, with the rest retrieved from reference TRBV7-9 and TRBJ1-1, is DTGVSQNPRHKITKRGQNVTFRCDPISEHNRLYWYRQTLGQGPEFLTYFQNEAQLEKSRLLSDRFSAERPKGSFSTLEIQRTEQGDSAMYLCASSPPGATEAFFGQGTRLTVV.

This sequence joins TRBV27 and TRBJ2-5; tentatively, D is TRBD2 (6 bases). The germline V gene has CDR1 MNHEY and CDR2 SMNVEV (reference sequence). This CDR3 is 14 amino acids long. V was clipped by 2 bases and J by 5 bases, with 12 bases between them. The CDR3 DNA is TGTGCCAGCAGTTTACGTGGGGCGGGGGAGACCCAGTACTTC. The encoded protein is CASSLRGAGETQYF.

This clone is medium-sized (0.01 to 0.1%) within its sample. The gene calls are TRBV7-8 and TRBJ2-7; 7 bases fit TRBD1. With V trimmed by 5 bases and J by 0 bases, 7 bases remained unmatched. Per germline, CDR1 SGHVS and CDR2 FQNEAQ. This CDR3 contains 15 residues. The CDR3 spells CASSPRQGPSYEQYF. The CDR3 nucleotides are TGTGCCAGCAGCCCGCGACAGGGACCCTCCTACGAGCAGTACTTC. The full variable domain, completed using reference TRBV7-8 and TRBJ2-7, is GAGVSQSPRYKVAKRGQDVALRCDPISGHVSLFWYQQALGQGPEFLTYFQNEAQLDKSGLPSDRFFAERPEGSVSTLKIQRTQQEDSAVYLCASSPRQGPSYEQYFGPGTRLTVT.

V and J are TRBV4-3 and TRBJ2-2, with TRBD1 matching over 7 bases. Germline CDR1 reads LGHNA; CDR2 reads YSLEER. With 0 bases clipped from V and 2 bases from J, the junction kept 9 bases outside the gene matches. This CDR3 region has 18 residues. CDR3 in amino acids: CASSQDRWGQLNTGELFF. The CDR3, as DNA: TGCGCCAGCAGCCAAGATCGGTGGGGACAGCTTAACACCGGGGAGCTGTTTTTT.

The V and J genes are TRBV28 and TRBJ2-7; 11 bases align to TRBD1. V trimming: 6 bases; J trimming: 7 bases; junction bases outside the gene matches: 8. The CDR3 has 14 residues. Germline V lookup: CDR1 MDHEN, CDR2 SYDVKM. CDR3: CASSLGQGAGEQYF. The CDR3 DNA follows: TGTGCCAGCAGCCTAGGACAGGGGGCTGGTGAGCAGTACTTC.

The genes are TRBV27 and TRBJ2-3; D not resolved. The CDR3 has 12 amino acids. Per the germline V gene, CDR1 is MNHEY and CDR2 is SMNVEV (reference sequence). Trimming took 6 bases from V and 0 from J, leaving 4 bases between them. For the CDR3, the DNA is TGTGCCAGCAGCCAAAGCACAGATACGCAGTATTTT. Its translation is CASSQSTDTQYF.

The J gene is TRBJ1-5, the V gene TRBV6-4; D gene ambiguous. The CDR3 sequence is 16 residues long. Germline CDR1 reads MRHNA; CDR2 reads SNTAGT. The V gene lost 11 bases and the J gene lost 0 bases, with 20 bases spanning the gap. The CDR3 DNA sequence: TGTGCCTCAGGAGGGCTACTCCATCATAGCAATCAGCCCCAGCATTTT. Translation: CASGGLLHHSNQPQHF.

The V and J genes are TRBV5-8 and TRBJ2-7; D ambiguous. Trimming left V 5 bases short and J 2 bases short, with 14 bases between. This CDR3 is built from 14 residues. CDR1 and CDR2 from the germline V gene are SGHTS and YDEGEE. The CDR3: CASRAREWPYEQYF. CDR3 nucleotide sequence: TGTGCCAGCAGAGCTCGAGAATGGCCCTACGAGCAGTACTTC.

The chain links TRBV7-8 to TRBJ2-2; D is uncertain. Trimming removed 8 bases from V and 1 base from J, with 8 bases in between. This CDR3 is built from 13 residues. Germline CDR1 is SGHVS and CDR2 is FQNEAQ. DNA for the CDR3: TGTGCCAGCGACTGGGGGAACACCGGGGAGCTGTTTTTT. Amino acid sequence: CASDWGNTGELFF.

This clone was counted once. The chain combines TRBV2 with TRBJ1-2; D not resolved. CDR3 length: 14 amino acids. The V gene lost 1 base and the J gene lost 4 bases, with 10 bases spanning the gap. The germline CDR1 and CDR2 sequences are SNHLY and FYNNEI. The DNA for the CDR3 is TGTGCCAGCAGTGAAGGGGCGGAAATCTATGGCTACACCTTC. Its protein is CASSEGAEIYGYTF.

The J gene is TRBJ2-2, the V gene TRBV5-8; D unresolved. The germline V gene has CDR1 SGHTS and CDR2 YDEGEE. The CDR3 has 14 amino acids. V lost 0 bases to trimming and J lost 3 bases, with 6 bases between them. The CDR3 loop reads CASSLVRDTGELFF. CDR3 DNA: TGTGCCAGCAGCTTGGTTAGGGACACCGGGGAGCTGTTTTTT.

The chain uses TRBV13 and TRBJ2-1, with unresolved D. The CDR3 covers 14 residues. The ends were cut back, 1 base at V and 8 bases at J, with 12 bases in the middle. The V gene's germline CDR1 is PRHDT and CDR2 FYEKMQ (reference sequence). The CDR3 is CASSLAALAYEQFF. Written as DNA, the CDR3 is TGTGCCAGCAGCTTAGCGGCTTTGGCCTATGAGCAGTTCTTC.

J is TRBJ2-5 and V is TRBV9; 12 bases fit TRBD1. CDR1 and CDR2 (germline): SGDLS, YYNGEE. The junction had 8 bases not matched to a gene; V was cut back by 3 bases and J by 5 bases. The CDR3 spans 16 residues. The CDR3 DNA reads as TGTGCCAGCAGCGAGGGGACAGGGGGCTTTGGGGAGACCCAGTACTTC. This sequence encodes CASSEGTGGFGETQYF.

J is TRBJ2-7 and V is TRBV4-1; tentative D call: TRBD1 (6 bases). V dropped 1 base and J dropped 2 bases, with 9 bases sitting between them. CDR3 length: 14 residues. Germline V gene data show CDR1 as MGHRA and CDR2 as YSYEKL. The DNA for the CDR3 is TGCGCCAGCAGCCAAGCCAGGGGCACCTACGAGCAGTACTTC. Its protein is CASSQARGTYEQYF.

This clone was detected once. The chain employs TRBV28 and TRBJ1-2, with 8 nucleotides matching TRBD1. Germline assignment: CDR1 MDHEN and CDR2 SYDVKM. This CDR3 is 17 amino acids long. Unmatched junction bases numbered 7, after V lost 1 base and J lost 0 bases. In DNA form, the CDR3 reads TGTGCCAGCAGTTTATTGGGGACAGGAGAAGCTAACTATGGCTACACCTTC. This sequence encodes CASSLLGTGEANYGYTF.

This clone was seen just once. The chain has TRBV19 and TRBJ2-7; 10 bases are shared with TRBD1. With 5 bases clipped from V and 6 bases from J, the junction kept 7 bases outside the gene matches. From germline, CDR1 is LNHDA and CDR2 SQIVND (reference sequence). This CDR3 contains 14 residues. Here the CDR3 DNA reads TGTGCCAGTAGTGGGGGACAGGGGCTTTTCGAGCAGTACTTC. It translates to CASSGGQGLFEQYF.

This clone came up a few times. The chain joins TRBV7-6 to TRBJ1-2, with D tentatively TRBD1 (6 bases). The CDR3 has 16 residues. The germline V gene encodes CDR1 SGHVS and CDR2 FNYEAQ. Between the trimmed V and J ends, which lost 2 bases and 6 bases, there was a span of 19 bases. As DNA, the CDR3 is TGTGCCAGCAGCTTATATGCAGGGGTCCCTAAGAATGGCTACACCTTC. It translates to CASSLYAGVPKNGYTF.

Concerning this clone: At one end, the junction sequence differs from germline, possibly due to a read error. The chain uses TRBV4-3 and TRBJ2-1; tentative D call: TRBD2 (5 bases). The length of the CDR3 is 15 residues. From germline, CDR1 is LGHNA and CDR2 YSLEER. CDR3 region: CASSKDGVNYNEQFF. In DNA, the CDR3 is TGCGCCAGCAGCAAAGACGGGGTAAACTACAATGAGCAGTTCTTC.